This TCR beta chain was retrieved from a study of CD8 T cells in ankylosing spondylitis. General observations from the study: Characteristic, it appeared, of ankylosing spondylitis blood was a TCR beta motif of eight highly homologous variants. Some motif variants had been reported before (in reactive arthritis synovial fluid and blood). Enrichment of disease-linked clones was reportedly significant in matched ankylosing spondylitis synovial fluid. In peripheral blood, disease-linked CD8+ clones occurred at relatively low frequencies.

Points on this clonotype: Its antigen is not known.

Quantitative 5'-RACE with molecular barcodes was used to make the TCR beta libraries. TCRdb re-analysed the 5' RACE reads in MiXCR, keeping a single row per CDR3 protein. Of hundreds of thousands of distinct CDR3 sequences in the sample, approximately 16% were seen once. Material for sequencing was blood, either unsorted or a sorted T cell fraction (not recorded which). The source of this sequence is a male donor with ankylosing spondylitis.

The CDR3 is CASSLGDGDEQYF. CDR3 bases: TGCGCCAGCAGCTTGGGGGACGGGGACGAGCAGTACTTC. The gene calls are TRBV5-1 and TRBJ2-7; D assignment may be TRBD1 or TRBD2 (5 bases each). V was pared by 0 bases and J by 5 bases, with 9 bases between. Germline CDR1 and CDR2: SGHRS and YFSETQ. CDR3 length equals 13 residues.